The present T cell receptor (beta chain) was sequenced within a study of early T cells in non-severe SARS-CoV-2 infection. Across the study: Chains from this unsorted whole-blood bulk RNA could not be paired.

CDR1 and CDR2 from the germline V gene are GTSNPN and SVGIG (reference sequence). Trimming removed 3 bases from V and 3 bases from J, with 9 bases in between. The CDR3 loop spans 12 amino acids. This clonotype was detected many times. TCRdb passed the 5' RACE reads through MiXCR, listing each CDR3 protein once. Among 42,000 or so distinct CDR3 sequences listed, about 6% were seen once. The sequencing used whole blood, collected at baseline. The V and J genes are TRBV30 and TRBJ2-7; perhaps TRBD2 as D (6 bases). This receptor was taken from an adult who was a healthcare worker with PCR-confirmed SARS-CoV-2 infection or an uninfected control (not recorded which). CDR3 loop: CAWSGGIYEQYF. The CDR3 coding sequence is TGTGCCTGGAGCGGAGGGATCTACGAGCAGTACTTC.